This TCR beta chain was sequenced during a study of cytomegalovirus exposure and HLA in healthy donors. Broader study findings: The authors listed around 150 TCR beta chains as cytomegalovirus-associated.

The PCR made use of 60 Vbeta and 13 Jbeta primers. The assay was immunoSEQ multiplex PCR, and TCRdb's table has in-frame clones only and misses some. The table has about 160,000 clones, more than 75% seen once. A word on this clone: The antigen is undetermined.

The CDR3 loop spans 12 amino acids. Looked up from germline, CDR1 is ENHRY and CDR2 is SYGVKD. The trim removed 2 bases at V and 15 bases at J, leaving 7 bases unmatched. This clonotype was obtained from a girl aged 5 to 17 in good health and CMV-seropositive. The sample taken for sequencing was PBMCs. The rearrangement uses TRBV10-3 and TRBJ2-1; 7 bases align to TRBD2. CDR3 coding DNA: TGTGCCATCAGTGAGGACAGCGGGACTGTGTTCTTC. This translates into CAISEDSGTVFF.